This T cell receptor beta chain was identified in a study of T cells in Graves' hyperthyroidism and ophthalmopathy. Study-level points and caveats: Most clonotypes expanded in thyroid above 0.001 were likewise present in blood.

Germline V gives CDR1 SGHAT, CDR2 FQNNGV. Trimming left V 4 bases short and J 5 bases short, with 17 bases between. This CDR3 spans 15 amino acids. This clonotype was picked up many times. Its antigen is unidentified. Ophthalmopathy cases met thresholds of Clinical Activity Score at least 3, NOSPECS grade at least 4 and duration under 3 months. The study based diagnoses on clinical symptoms, serum thyroxine and TRAb, thyroid ultrasound and orbital computed tomography. What was amplified from RNA transcripts were TCR beta CDR3 regions. HTBI primers were used for first-round RT-PCR of the TCR CDR3. A single record per CDR3 protein comes from TCRdb applying MiXCR to the multiplex PCR reads. The table lists 490,000 or so distinct CDR3 sequences, roughly 16% of them singletons.

The receptor's source is a woman in her 30s with Graves' ophthalmopathy. The chain employs TRBV11-2 and TRBJ2-5; the D is unclear. Sequencing used blood. CDR3 protein: CASSSTTDRRETQYF. In nucleotides, the CDR3 is TGTGCCAGCAGCTCAACCACGGACCGGCGGGAGACCCAGTACTTC.